This TCR beta chain appears in the sequencing data of a study of PD-1 blockade in classical Hodgkin lymphoma. There was relapse after autologous stem cell transplantation in every patient, and there was variation in brentuximab vedotin exposure. The CDR3 length is 16 residues. Germline-derived CDR1 and CDR2 are MNHEY and SMNVEV (reference sequence). V shed 4 bases and J 7 bases; nucleotides not matched to a gene: 8. Assay: immunoSEQ multiplex PCR; the TCRdb copy retains only in-frame clones and omits some. This table holds about 150,000 clones, approximately 81% found once. Only one count was recorded for this clone.

The TCR was taken from a human donor with classical Hodgkin lymphoma. This specimen was peripheral blood mononuclear cells (PBMCs), taken before the second cycle of nivolumab. The rearrangement joins TRBV27 to TRBJ2-4; 12 bases line up with TRBD1. The DNA for the CDR3 is TGTGCCAGCAGTTATGGGTCCGGGACAGGGGGCAACATTCAGTACTTC. Its translation: CASSYGSGTGGNIQYF.